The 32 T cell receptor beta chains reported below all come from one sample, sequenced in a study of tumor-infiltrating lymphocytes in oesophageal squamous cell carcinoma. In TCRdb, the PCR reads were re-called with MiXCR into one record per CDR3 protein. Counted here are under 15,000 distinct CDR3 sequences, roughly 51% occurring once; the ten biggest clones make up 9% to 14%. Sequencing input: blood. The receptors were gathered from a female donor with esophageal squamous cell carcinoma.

The DNA of the CDR3 is TGTGCCAGCAGCCCTATTTATGCCGGGGGTCGTAATGAGCAGTACTTC. Protein: CASSPIYAGGRNEQYF. The rearrangement uses TRBV7-6 and TRBJ2-7; possibly TRBD2 for D (6 bases). CDR3 length: 16 residues. Per the germline V gene, CDR1 is SGHVS and CDR2 is FNYEAQ. V was pared by 5 bases and J by 7 bases, with 24 bases between.

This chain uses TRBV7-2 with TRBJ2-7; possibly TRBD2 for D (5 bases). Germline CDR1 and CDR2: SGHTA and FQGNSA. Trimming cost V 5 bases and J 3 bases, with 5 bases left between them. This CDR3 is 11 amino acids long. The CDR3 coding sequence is TGTGCCAGCAGCGGGAGCTACGAGCAGTACTTC. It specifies CASSGSYEQYF.

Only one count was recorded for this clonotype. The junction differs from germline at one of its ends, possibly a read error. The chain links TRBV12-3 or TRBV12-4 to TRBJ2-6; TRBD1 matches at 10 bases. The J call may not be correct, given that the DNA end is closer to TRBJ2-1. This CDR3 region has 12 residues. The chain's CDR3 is CANSWTGGEQFF. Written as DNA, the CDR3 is TGTGCCAACAGTTGGACAGGGGGTGAGCAGTTCTTC.

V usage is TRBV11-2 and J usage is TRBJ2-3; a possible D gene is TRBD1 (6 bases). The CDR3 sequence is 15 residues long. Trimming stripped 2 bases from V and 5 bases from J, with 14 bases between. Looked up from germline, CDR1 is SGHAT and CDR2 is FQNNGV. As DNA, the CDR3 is TGTGCCAGCAGCTTATCAGGGGTCGCCGGAGATACGCAGTATTTT. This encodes CASSLSGVAGDTQYF.

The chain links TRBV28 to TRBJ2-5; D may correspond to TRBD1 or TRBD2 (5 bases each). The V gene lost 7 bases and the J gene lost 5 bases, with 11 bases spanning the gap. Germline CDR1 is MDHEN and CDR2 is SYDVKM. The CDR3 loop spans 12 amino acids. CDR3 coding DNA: TGTGCCAGCAAGGGGAGCGCGGAGACCCAGTACTTC. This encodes CASKGSAETQYF.

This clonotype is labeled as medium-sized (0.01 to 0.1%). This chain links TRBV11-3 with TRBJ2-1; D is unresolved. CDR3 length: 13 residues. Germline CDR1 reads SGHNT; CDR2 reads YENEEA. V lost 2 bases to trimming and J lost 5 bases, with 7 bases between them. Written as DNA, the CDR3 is TGTGCCAGCAGCTTACAATACAACAATGAGCAGTTCTTC. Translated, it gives CASSLQYNNEQFF.

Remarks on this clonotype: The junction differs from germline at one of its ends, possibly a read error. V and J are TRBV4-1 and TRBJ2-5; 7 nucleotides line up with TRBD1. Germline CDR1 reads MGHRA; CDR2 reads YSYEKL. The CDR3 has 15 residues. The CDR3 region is CASSRRLDRPETQYF. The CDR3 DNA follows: TGTGCCAGCAGCCGGCGACTGGACAGGCCAGAGACCCAGTACTTC.

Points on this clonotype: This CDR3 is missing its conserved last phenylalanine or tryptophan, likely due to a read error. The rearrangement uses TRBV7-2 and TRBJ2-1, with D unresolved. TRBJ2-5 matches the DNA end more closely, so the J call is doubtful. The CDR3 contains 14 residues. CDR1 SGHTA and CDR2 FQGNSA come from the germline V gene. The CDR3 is CASNENGNQETQYL. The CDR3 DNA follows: TGTGCCAGCAACGAAAATGGGAACCAAGAGACCCAGTACTTA.

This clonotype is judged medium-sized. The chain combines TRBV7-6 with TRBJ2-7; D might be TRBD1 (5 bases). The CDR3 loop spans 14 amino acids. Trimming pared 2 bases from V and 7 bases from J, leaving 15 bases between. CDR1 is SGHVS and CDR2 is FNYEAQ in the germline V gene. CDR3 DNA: TGTGCCAGCAGCTTATTTGGGGATAGGGGTGAGCAGTACTTC. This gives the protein CASSLFGDRGEQYF.

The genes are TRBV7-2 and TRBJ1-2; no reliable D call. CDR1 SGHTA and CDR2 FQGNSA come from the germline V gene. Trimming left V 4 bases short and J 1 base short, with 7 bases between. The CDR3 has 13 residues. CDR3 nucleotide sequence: TGTGCCAGCAGCTCAAGTTATAACTATGGCTACACCTTC. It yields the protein CASSSSYNYGYTF.

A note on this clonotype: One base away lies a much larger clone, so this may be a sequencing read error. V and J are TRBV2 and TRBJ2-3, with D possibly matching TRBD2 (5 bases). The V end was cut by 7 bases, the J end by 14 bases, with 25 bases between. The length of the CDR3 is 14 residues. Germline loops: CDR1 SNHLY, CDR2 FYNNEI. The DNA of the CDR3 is TGTGCCAGCAAACACGATGGCGACACCGGGGAGCTGTATTTT. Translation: CASKHDGDTGELYF.

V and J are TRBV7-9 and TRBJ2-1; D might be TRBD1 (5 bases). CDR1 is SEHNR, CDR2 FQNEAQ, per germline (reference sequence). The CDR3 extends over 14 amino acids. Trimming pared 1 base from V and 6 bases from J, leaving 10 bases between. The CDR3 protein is CASSLGQGPNEQFF. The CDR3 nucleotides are TGTGCCAGCAGCTTAGGGCAGGGTCCCAATGAGCAGTTCTTC.

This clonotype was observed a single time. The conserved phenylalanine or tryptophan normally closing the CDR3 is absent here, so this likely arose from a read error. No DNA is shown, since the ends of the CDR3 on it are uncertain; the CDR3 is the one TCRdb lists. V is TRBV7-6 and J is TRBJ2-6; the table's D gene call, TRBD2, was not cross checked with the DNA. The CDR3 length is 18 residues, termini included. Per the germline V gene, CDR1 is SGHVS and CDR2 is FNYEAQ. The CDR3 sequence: CASSLVSPRGKETQYFGA.

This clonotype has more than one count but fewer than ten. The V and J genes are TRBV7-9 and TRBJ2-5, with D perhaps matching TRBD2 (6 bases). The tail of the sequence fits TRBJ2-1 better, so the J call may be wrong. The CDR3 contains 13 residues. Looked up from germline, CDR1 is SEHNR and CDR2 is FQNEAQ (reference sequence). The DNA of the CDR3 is TGTGCCAGCACCTTGGACGGGGAGGACGAGCAGTTCTTC. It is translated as CASTLDGEDEQFF.

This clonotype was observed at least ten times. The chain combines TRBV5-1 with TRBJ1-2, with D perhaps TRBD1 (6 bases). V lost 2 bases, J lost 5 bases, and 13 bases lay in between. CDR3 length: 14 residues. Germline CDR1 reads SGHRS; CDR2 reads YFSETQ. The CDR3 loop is CASSLGAGAYGYTF. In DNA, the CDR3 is TGCGCCAGCAGCTTAGGTGCAGGGGCATATGGCTACACCTTC.

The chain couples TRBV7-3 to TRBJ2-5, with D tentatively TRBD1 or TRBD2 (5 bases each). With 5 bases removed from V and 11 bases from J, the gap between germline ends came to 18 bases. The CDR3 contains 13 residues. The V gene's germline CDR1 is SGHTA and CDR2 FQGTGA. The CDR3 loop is CASSVWDGAQQYF. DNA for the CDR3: TGTGCCAGCAGCGTATGGGACGGAGCCCAGCAGTACTTC.

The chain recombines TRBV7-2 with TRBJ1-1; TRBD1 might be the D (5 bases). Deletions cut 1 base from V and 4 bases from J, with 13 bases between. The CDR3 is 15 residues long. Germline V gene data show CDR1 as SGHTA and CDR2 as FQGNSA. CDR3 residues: CASSLVLGESTEAFF. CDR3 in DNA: TGTGCCAGCAGCTTAGTGCTGGGGGAGAGCACTGAAGCTTTCTTT.

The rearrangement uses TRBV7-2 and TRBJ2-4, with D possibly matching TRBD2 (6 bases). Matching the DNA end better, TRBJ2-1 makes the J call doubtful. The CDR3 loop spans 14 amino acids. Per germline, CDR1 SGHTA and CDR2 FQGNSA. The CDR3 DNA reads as TGTGCCAGCAGCCTGGGGGGACCCTCCGATGAGCAGTTCTTC. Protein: CASSLGGPSDEQFF.

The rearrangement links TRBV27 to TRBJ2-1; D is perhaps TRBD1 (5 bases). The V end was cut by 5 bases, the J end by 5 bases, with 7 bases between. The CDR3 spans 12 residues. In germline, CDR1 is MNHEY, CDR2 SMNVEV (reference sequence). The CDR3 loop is CASSRQNNEQFF. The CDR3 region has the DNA TGTGCCAGCAGTCGACAGAACAATGAGCAGTTCTTC.

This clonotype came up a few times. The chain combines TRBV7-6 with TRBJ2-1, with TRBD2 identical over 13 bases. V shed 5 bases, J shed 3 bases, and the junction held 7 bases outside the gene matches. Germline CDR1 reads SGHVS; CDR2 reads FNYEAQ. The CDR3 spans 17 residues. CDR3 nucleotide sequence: TGTGCCAGCAGCCGGACTAGCGGGAGTCGTAACTACAATGAGCAGTTCTTC. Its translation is CASSRTSGSRNYNEQFF. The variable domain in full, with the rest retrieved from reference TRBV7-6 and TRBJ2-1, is GAGVSQSPRYKVTKRGQDVALRCDPISGHVSLYWYRQALGQGPEFLTYFNYEAQQDKSGLPNDRFSAERPEGSISTLTIQRTEQRDSAMYRCASSRTSGSRNYNEQFFGPGTRLTVL.

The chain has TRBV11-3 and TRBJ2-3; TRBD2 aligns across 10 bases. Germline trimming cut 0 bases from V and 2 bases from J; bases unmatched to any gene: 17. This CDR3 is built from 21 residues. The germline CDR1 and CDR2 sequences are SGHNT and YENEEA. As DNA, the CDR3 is TGTGCCAGCAGCTTAGATTCGGGGGCAGGGGCTAGCGGGAGCCACACAGATACGCAGTATTTT. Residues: CASSLDSGAGASGSHTDTQYF.

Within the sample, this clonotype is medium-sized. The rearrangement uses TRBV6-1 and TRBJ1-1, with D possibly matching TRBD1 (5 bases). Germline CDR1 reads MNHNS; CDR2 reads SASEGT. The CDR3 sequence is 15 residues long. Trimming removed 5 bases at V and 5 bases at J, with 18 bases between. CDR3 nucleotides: TGTGCCAGCAGTTATGATGAAGGGGTTGGTACTGAAGCTTTCTTT. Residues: CASSYDEGVGTEAFF.

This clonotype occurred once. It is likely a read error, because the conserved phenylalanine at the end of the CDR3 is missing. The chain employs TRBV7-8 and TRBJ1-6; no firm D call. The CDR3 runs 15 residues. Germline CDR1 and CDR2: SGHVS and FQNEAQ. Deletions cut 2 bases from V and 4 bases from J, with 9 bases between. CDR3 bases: TGTGCCAGCAGCTTAAAGGACCTTTATAATTCACCCCTCCACATT. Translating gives CASSLKDLYNSPLHI.

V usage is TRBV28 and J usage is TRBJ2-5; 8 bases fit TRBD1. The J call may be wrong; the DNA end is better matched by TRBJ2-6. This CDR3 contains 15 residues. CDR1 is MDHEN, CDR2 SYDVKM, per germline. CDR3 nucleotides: TGTGCCAGCAGCTCAGGGGGCGCTGGGGCCAACGTCCTGACTTTC. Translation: CASSSGGAGANVLTF.

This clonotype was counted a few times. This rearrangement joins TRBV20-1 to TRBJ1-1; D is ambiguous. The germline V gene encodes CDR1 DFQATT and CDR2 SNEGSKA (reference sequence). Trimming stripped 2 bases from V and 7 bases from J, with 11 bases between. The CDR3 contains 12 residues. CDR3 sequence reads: CSARSDGFEAFF. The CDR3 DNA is TGCAGTGCTAGATCGGACGGATTTGAAGCTTTCTTT.

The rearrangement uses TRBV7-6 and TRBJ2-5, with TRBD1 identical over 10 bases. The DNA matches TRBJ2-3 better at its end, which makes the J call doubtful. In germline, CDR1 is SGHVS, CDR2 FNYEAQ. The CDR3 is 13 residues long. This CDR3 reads CASSFPDRGSQYF. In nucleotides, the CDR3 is TGTGCCAGCAGCTTCCCGGACAGGGGGTCGCAGTATTTT.

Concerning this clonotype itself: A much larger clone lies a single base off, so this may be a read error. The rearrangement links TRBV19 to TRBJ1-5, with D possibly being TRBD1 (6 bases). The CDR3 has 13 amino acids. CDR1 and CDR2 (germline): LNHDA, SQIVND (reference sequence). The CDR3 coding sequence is TGTGCCAGTAGTACAGACAGGAAGCAGCCCCAGAATTTT. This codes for CASSTDRKQPQNF.

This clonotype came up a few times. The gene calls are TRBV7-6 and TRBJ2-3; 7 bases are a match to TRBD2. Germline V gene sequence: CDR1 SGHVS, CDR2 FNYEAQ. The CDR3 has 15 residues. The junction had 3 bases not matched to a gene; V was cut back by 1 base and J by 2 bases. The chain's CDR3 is CASSLGAGFTDTQYF. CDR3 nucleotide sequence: TGTGCCAGCAGCTTAGGAGCGGGGTTCACAGATACGCAGTATTTT.

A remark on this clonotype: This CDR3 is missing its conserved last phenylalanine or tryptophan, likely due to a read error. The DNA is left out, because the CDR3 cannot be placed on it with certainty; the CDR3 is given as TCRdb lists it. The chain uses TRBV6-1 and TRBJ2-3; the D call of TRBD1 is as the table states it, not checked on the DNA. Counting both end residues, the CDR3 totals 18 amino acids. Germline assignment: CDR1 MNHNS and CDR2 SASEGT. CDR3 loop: CASSENYPGGSYGYTFGS.

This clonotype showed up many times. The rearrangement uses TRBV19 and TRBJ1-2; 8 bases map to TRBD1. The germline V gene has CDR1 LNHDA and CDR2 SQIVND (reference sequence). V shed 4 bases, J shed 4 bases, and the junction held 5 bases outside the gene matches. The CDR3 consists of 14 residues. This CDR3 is CASSTPGTGYGYTF. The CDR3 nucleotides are TGTGCCAGTAGTACCCCCGGGACAGGCTATGGCTACACCTTC. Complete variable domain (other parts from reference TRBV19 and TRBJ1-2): DGGITQSPKYLFRKEGQNVTLSCEQNLNHDAMYWYRQDPGQGLRLIYYSQIVNDFQKGDIAEGYSVSREKKESFPLTVTSAQKNPTAFYLCASSTPGTGYGYTFGSGTRLTVV.

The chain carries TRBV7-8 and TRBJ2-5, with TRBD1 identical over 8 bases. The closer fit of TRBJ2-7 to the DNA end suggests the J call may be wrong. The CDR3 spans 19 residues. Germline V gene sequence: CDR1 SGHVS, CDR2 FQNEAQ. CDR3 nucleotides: TGTGCCAGCAGCTTAGCGCTTTATATTTGGGGACAGGTAACTTACGAGCAGTACTTC. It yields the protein CASSLALYIWGQVTYEQYF.

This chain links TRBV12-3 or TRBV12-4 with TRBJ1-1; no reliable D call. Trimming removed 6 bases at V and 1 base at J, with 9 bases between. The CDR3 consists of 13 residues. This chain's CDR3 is CASRNQENTEAFF. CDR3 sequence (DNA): TGTGCCAGCAGAAATCAGGAGAACACTGAAGCTTTCTTT.